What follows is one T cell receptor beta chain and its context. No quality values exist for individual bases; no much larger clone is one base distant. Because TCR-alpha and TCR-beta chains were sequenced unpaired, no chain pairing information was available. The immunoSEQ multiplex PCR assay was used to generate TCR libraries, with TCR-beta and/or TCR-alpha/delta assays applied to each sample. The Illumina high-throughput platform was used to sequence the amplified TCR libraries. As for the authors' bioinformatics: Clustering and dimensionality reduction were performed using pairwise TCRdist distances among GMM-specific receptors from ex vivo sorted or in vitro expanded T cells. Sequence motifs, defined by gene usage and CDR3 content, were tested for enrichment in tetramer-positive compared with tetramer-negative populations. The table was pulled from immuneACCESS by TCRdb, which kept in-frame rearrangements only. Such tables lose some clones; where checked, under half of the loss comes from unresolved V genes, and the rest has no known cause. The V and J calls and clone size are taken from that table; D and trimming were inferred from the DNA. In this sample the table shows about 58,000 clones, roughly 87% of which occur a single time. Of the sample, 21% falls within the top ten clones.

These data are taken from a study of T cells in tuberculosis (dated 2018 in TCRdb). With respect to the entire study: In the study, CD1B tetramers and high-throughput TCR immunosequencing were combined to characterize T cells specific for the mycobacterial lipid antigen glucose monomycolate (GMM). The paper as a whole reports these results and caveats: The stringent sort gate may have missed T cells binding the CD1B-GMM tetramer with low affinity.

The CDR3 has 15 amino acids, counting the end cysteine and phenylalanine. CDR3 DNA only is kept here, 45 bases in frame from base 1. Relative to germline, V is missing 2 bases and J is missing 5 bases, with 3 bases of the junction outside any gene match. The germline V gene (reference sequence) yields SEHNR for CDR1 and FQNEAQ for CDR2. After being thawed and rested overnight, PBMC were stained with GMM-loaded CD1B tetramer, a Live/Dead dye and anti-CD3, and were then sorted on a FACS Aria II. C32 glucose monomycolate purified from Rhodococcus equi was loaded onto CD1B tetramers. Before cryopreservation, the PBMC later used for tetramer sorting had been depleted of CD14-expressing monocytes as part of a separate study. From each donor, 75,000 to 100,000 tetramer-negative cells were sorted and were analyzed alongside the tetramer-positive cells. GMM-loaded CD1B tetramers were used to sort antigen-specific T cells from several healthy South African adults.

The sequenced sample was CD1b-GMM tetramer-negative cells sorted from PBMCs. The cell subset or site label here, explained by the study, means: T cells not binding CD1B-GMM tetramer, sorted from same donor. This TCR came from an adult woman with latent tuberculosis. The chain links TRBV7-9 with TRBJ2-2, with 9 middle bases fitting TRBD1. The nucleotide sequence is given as TGTGCCAGCAGCTTAACAGGGGGCGCGACCGGGGAGCTGTTTTTT. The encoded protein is CASSLTGGATGELFF.